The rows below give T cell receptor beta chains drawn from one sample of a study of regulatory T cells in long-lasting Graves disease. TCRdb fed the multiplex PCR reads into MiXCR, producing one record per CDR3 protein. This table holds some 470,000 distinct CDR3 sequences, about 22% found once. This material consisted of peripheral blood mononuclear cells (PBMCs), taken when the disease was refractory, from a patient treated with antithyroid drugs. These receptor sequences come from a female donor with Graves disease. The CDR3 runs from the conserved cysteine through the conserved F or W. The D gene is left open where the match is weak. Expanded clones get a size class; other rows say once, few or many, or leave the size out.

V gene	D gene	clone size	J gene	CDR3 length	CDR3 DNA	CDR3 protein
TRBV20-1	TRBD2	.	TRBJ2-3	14	TGCAGTGCTAGCAAAGCGGGGGGTACAGATACGCAGTATTTT	CSASKAGGTDTQYF
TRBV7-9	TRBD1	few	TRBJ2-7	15	TGTGCCAGCAGCTTAGGAGGGGACAGGCTATACGAGCAGTACTTC	CASSLGGDRLYEQYF
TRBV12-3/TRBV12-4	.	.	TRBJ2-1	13	TGTGCCAGCAGTCGCCCCCCATTACAGGGCGAGTTCTTC	CASSRPPLQGEFF
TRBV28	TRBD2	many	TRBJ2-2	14	TGTGCCAGCAGACTAGCGGGGGCTACCGGGGAGCTGTTTTTT	CASRLAGATGELFF
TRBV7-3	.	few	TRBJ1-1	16	TGTGCCAGCAGCTTAAAGGGGTCAGGGCTGAACACTGAAGCTTTCTTT	CASSLKGSGLNTEAFF
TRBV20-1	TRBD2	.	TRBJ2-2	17	TGCAGTGCTAGAGCCGTAGCGGGGGGGGCGAACACCGGGGAGCTGTTTTTT	CSARAVAGGANTGELFF
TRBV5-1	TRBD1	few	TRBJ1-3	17	TGCGCCAGCAGCTTGGTACCAACAGGGGCCTCTGGAAACACCATATATTTT	CASSLVPTGASGNTIYF
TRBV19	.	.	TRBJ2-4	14	TGTGCCAGTAGTTTGCTCTACGGCAAAAACATTCAGTACTTC	CASSLLYGKNIQYF
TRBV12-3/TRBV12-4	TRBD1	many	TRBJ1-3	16	TGTGCCAGCAGTTTAAGGGGGACAGGGGGCAGAAACACCATATATTTT	CASSLRGTGGRNTIYF
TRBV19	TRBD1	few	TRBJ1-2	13	TGTGCCAGTAGTCACAGGGGGGTCTATGGCTACACCTTC	CASSHRGVYGYTF
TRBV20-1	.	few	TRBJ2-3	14	TGCAGTGCCCCGACCGGGAGTGGGGCAGATACGCAGTATTTT	CSAPTGSGADTQYF
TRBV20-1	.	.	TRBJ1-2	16	TGCAGTGCTAGGGCACAACGGGACGGTCTGAACTATGGCTACACCTTC	CSARAQRDGLNYGYTF
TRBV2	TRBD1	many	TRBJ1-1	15	TGTGCCAGCAGTGAGGGACAGGGTTGGGAGACTGAAGCTTTCTTT	CASSEGQGWETEAFF
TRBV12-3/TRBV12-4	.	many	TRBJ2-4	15	TGTGCCAGCTCCCCGACAGGCCTGGTGGGAAACATTCAGTACTTC	CASSPTGLVGNIQYF
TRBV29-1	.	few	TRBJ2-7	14	TGCAGCGTTGTACGCAGGGTTGGGTCCTACGAGCAGTACTTC	CSVVRRVGSYEQYF
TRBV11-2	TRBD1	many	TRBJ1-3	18	TGTGCCAGCAGCTTAGATTTGGACAGGGGGCACCTAGGAAACACCATATATTTT	CASSLDLDRGHLGNTIYF
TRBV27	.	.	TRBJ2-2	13	TGTGCCAGCAGTCTAGAGGGGACCGGGGAGCCGTTTTTT	CASSLEGTGEPFF
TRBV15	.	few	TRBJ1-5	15	TGTGCCACCAGCGCGGGGCAGGGCCTATATCAGCCCCAGCATTTT	CATSAGQGLYQPQHF
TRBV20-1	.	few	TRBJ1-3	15	TGCAGTGCTACCTCGGCAGCATTCTCTGGAAACACCATATATTTT	CSATSAAFSGNTIYF
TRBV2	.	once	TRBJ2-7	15	TGTGCCTGCAGTGTAAGGTTGGGCAGTGCCTACGAGCAGTACTTC	CACSVRLGSAYEQYF
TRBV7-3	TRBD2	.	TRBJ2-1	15	TGTGCCAGCAGCTTAAAGGCGGGAGGGCGTGATGAGCAGTTCTTC	CASSLKAGGRDEQFF
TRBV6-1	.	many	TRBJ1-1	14	TGTGCCAGCAGACCGGGTTACATGAACACTGAAGCTTTCTTT	CASRPGYMNTEAFF
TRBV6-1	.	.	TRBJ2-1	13	TGTGCCAGCAGTGTTCGGGGGGCGGGTGAGCAGTTCTTC	CASSVRGAGEQFF
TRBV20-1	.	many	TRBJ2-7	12	TGCAGTGCCAGCGACTCCGTCTACGAGCAGTACTTC	CSASDSVYEQYF
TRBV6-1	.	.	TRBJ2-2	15	TGTGCCAGCCGAGCGTTGGGGGCTCACACCGGGGAGCTGTTTTTT	CASRALGAHTGELFF
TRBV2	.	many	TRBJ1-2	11	TGTGCCGTCCCTGTCGGGAATGGCTACACCTTC	CAVPVGNGYTF
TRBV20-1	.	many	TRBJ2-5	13	TGCAGTGCTAGCGACGGTTTCCAAGAGACCCAGTACTTC	CSASDGFQETQYF
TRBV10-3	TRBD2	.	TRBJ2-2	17	TGTGCCATCAGCTACCCCCTAGCGGGGAGTAACACCGGGGAGCTGTTTTTT	CAISYPLAGSNTGELFF
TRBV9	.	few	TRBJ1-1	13	TGTGCCAGCAGCGTCGGGACCAACACTGAAGCTTTCTTT	CASSVGTNTEAFF
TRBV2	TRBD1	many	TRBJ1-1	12	TGTGCCAGCAGGTCAGGGGGGGCGAGGGCTTTCTTT	CASRSGGARAFF
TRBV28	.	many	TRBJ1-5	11	TGTGCCAGCAGCCCCGGTCAGCCCCAGCATTTT	CASSPGQPQHF
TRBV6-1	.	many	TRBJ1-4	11	TGTGCCAGCAACCTAAATGAAAAACTGTTTTTT	CASNLNEKLFF
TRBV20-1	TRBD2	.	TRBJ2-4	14	TGCAGTGCTAGTGGGGCTAGCGGGTCAAACATTCAGTACTTC	CSASGASGSNIQYF
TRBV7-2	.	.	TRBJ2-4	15	TGTGCCAGCAGCACCGGACGGATAGCCAAAAACATTCAGTACTTC	CASSTGRIAKNIQYF
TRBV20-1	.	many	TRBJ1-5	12	TGCAGTGCTAGCTCCGGAAATCAGCCCCAGCATTTT	CSASSGNQPQHF
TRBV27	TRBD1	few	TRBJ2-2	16	TGTGCCAGCAGTCCCAGCGACAGGGGGATCACCGGGGAGCTGTTTTTT	CASSPSDRGITGELFF
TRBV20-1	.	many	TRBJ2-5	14	TGCAGTGCTTATAAGGGCTGGGGATCAGAGACCCAGTACTTC	CSAYKGWGSETQYF
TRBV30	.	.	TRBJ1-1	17	TGTGCCTGGAGTAGGACATCAGGCGTAACATCAAACACTGAAGCTTTCTTT	CAWSRTSGVTSNTEAFF
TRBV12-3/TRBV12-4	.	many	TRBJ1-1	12	TGTGCCAGCAGTTTAAGTTTTGCTGAAGCTTTCTTT	CASSLSFAEAFF
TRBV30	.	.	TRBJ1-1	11	TGTGCCTGGAGTGTACAACTTGAAGCTTTCTTT	CAWSVQLEAFF
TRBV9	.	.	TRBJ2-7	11	TGTGCCAGCAGCGGGGCAGGCGAGCAGTACTTC	CASSGAGEQYF
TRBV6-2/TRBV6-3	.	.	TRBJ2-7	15	TGTGCCAGCAGTTACTCGCACAGTAGCTCCTACGAGCAGTACTTC	CASSYSHSSSYEQYF
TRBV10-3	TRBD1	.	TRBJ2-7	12	TGTGCCATCAGTCAGACAGGGCAAGAGCAGTACTTC	CAISQTGQEQYF
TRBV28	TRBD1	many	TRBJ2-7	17	TGTGCCAGCAGTGCCAGGACCGGGACAGGGGGTTCCTACGAGCAGTACTTC	CASSARTGTGGSYEQYF
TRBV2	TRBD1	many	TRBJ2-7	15	TGTGCCAGCAGGGCGGGACAGGGACGAGCCTACGAGCAGTACTTC	CASRAGQGRAYEQYF
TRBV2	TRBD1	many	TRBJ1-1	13	TGTGCCAGCAGGGGGACAGTGAACACTGAAGCTTTCTTT	CASRGTVNTEAFF
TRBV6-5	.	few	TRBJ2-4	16	TGTGCCAGCAGTTACTCCTTCTCCTTAGCCAAAAACATTCAGTACTTC	CASSYSFSLAKNIQYF
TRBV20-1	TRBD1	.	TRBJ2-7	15	TGCAGTGCTAGAGGCCCCACGGGACAGGGAGGCGAGCAGTACTTC	CSARGPTGQGGEQYF
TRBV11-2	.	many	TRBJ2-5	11	TGTGCCAGCAGCTTGGTGGAGACCCAGTACTTC	CASSLVETQYF
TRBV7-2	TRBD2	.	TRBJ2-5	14	TGTGCCAGCAGCTCCTCTTCGGGGGGAGAGACCCAGTACTTC	CASSSSSGGETQYF
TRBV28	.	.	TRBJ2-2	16	TGTGCCAGCGGGGAATTAGCGGAGTCGAACACCGGGGAGCTGTTTTTT	CASGELAESNTGELFF